This T cell receptor (beta chain) was recovered during a study of OX40 agonist ivuxolimab in advanced cancers. Germline V gives CDR1 SGHTA, CDR2 FQGNSA. The CDR3 length is 15 residues. The V gene end was trimmed by 5 bases and the J gene end by 4 bases; junction bases not matched to a gene: 9. Sequenced by immunoSEQ multiplex PCR; TCRdb stores in-frame clones only, minus some. The sample has 90,000 to 120,000 clones, approximately 90% seen once; the top ten hold about 1.2%. The chain joins TRBV7-2 to TRBJ1-1; 8 bases are a match to TRBD1. This clonotype originated in an adult with an advanced solid tumor such as melanoma, head and neck, liver or kidney cancer. The starting material was CD4+ or CD8+ T cells sorted from blood, obtained in a trial of the OX40 agonist ivuxolimab. DNA of the CDR3: TGTGCCAGCAGCACCCGGACAGGGCGGGGCACTGAAGCTTTCTTT. Translated, it gives CASSTRTGRGTEAFF.